The rows below give T cell receptor beta chains drawn from one sample of a study of blood T cell repertoires in COVID-19. The data were produced by immunoSEQ multiplex PCR, yet TCRdb's version contains in-frame clones alone and is incomplete. The data contain a few hundred thousand clones, 70% to 90% of them singletons. Sequencing was carried out using peripheral blood. These receptors came from an older woman with acute or convalescent COVID-19. Each CDR3 is given with its conserved first and last residue. D genes are given only for firm matches. Only some rows state a clone size, as once, few, many or a class for expanded clones.

abundance | j_gene | v_gene | d_gene | CDR3nt | CDR3aa
. | TRBJ1-2 | TRBV5-1 | TRBD1 | TGCGCCAGCAGCTTGGTGGGATGGGACAGCTTACCTAACTATGGCTACACCTTC | CASSLVGWDSLPNYGYTF
. | TRBJ1-1 | TRBV5-6 | . | TGTGCCAGCAGCTTGCAGCAAGGGGCTAATGAAGCTTTCTTT | CASSLQQGANEAFF
. | TRBJ1-3 | TRBV4-1 | . | TGCGCCAGCAGCCACCTCCCTCTAAGCTCTGGAAACACCATATATTTT | CASSHLPLSSGNTIYF
once | TRBJ1-1 | TRBV5-1 | TRBD1 | TGCGCCAGCGGTCACGGGACAGAGAACACTGAAGCTTTCTTT | CASGHGTENTEAFF
once | TRBJ2-2 | TRBV18 | TRBD1 | TGTGCCAGCTACAGGGGCGATAACACCGGGGAGCTGTTTTTT | CASYRGDNTGELFF
. | TRBJ2-1 | TRBV6-5 | . | TGTGCCAGCAGCGGGGGTTCCTACAATGAGCAGTTCTTC | CASSGGSYNEQFF
. | TRBJ2-2 | TRBV19 | TRBD1 | TGTGCCAGTAGTATAAGCACAGGGGAAAATAGGGAGCTGTTTTTT | CASSISTGENRELFF
. | TRBJ2-1 | TRBV6-5 | . | TGTGCCAGCAGTTATCAGAGGAGACGAGGATACAATGAGCAGTTCTTC | CASSYQRRRGYNEQFF
. | TRBJ2-2 | TRBV24-1 | TRBD1 | TGTGCCACCAGTCCGGCCACAGGGGATGGTGCCACCGGGGAGCTGTTTTTT | CATSPATGDGATGELFF
. | TRBJ2-7 | TRBV5-8 | TRBD1 | TGTGCCAGCAGCTTGTTAGGGGGCAACGAGCAGTACTTC | CASSLLGGNEQYF
. | TRBJ2-3 | TRBV10-3 | TRBD2 | TGTGCCATCAGTGATAGCGGGGGGGAAGATACGCAGTATTTT | CAISDSGGEDTQYF
. | TRBJ1-5 | TRBV10-1 | . | TGCGCCAGCTTCTTGACAGTTAGCAATCAGCCCCAGCATTTT | CASFLTVSNQPQHF
. | TRBJ1-1 | TRBV25-1 | TRBD1 | TGTGCCAGCAGTGCAGTGGGACAGGCCACTGAAGCTTTCTTT | CASSAVGQATEAFF
. | TRBJ1-1 | TRBV5-4 | TRBD1 | TGTGCCAGCAGCCACAGGGACAGGATGAACACTGAAGCTTTCTTT | CASSHRDRMNTEAFF
. | TRBJ2-6 | TRBV3-1/TRBV3-2 | TRBD1 | TGTGCCAGCAGCCGACAGGGGTGGGGGGCCAACGTCCTGACTTTC | CASSRQGWGANVLTF
. | TRBJ2-2 | TRBV6-1 | . | TGTGCCAGCAGTGACCCAGGGGACACCGGGGAGCTGTTTTTT | CASSDPGDTGELFF
. | TRBJ2-5 | TRBV6-2/TRBV6-3 | TRBD2 | TGTGCCAGCAGTTTGTCGAGGGACTACCCCTCGACCCAGTACTTC | CASSLSRDYPSTQYF
. | TRBJ2-1 | TRBV29-1 | . | TGCAGCGTTGGGGACGGAGGGTCCACATCCCAGTTCTTC | CSVGDGGSTSQFF
. | TRBJ2-7 | TRBV27 | . | TGTGCCAGCAGGACTGAAAGCTCCTACGAGCAGTACTTC | CASRTESSYEQYF
. | TRBJ2-3 | TRBV4-1 | TRBD2 | TGCGCCAGCAGCCTTAGCGGGATCACAGATACGCAGTATTTT | CASSLSGITDTQYF
. | TRBJ1-1 | TRBV5-1 | . | TGCGCCAGCAGCTTGGCCTTCGGAGGGGTGGTCACTGAAGCTTTCTTT | CASSLAFGGVVTEAFF
. | TRBJ2-3 | TRBV21-1 | . | TGTGCCAGCAGCAATCCAGGGGGAGATACGCAGTATTTT | CASSNPGGDTQYF
. | TRBJ2-6 | TRBV19 | . | TGTGCCAGTAGTTCCCAGGGTTTGAACTCTGGGGCCAACGTCCTGACTTTC | CASSSQGLNSGANVLTF
. | TRBJ2-3 | TRBV28 | . | TGTGCCAGCACGGGAACAGATACGCAGTATTTT | CASTGTDTQYF
. | TRBJ1-2 | TRBV6-5 | TRBD1 | TGTGCCAGCAGCCAGGGGGCTTATGGCTACACCTTC | CASSQGAYGYTF
. | TRBJ2-3 | TRBV5-4 | . | TGTGCCAGCAGCTTGATTTTGCGGGGCACAGATACGCAGTATTTT | CASSLILRGTDTQYF
. | TRBJ2-5 | TRBV27 | . | TGTGCCAGCAGTTTCCGTTTGAGCGAGACCCAGTACTTC | CASSFRLSETQYF
. | TRBJ1-1 | TRBV7-9 | . | TGTGCCAGCATTAAAAATGGGGAGGGCACTGAAGCTTTCTTT | CASIKNGEGTEAFF
. | TRBJ1-4 | TRBV9 | TRBD1 | TGTGCCAGCAGCGAATCACAGGGGGCGGCTAATGAAAAACTGTTTTTT | CASSESQGAANEKLFF
. | TRBJ2-5 | TRBV5-1 | TRBD2 | TGCGCCAGCAGCCCCGGGACTAGCGGGGGGGAGGAGACCCAGTACTTC | CASSPGTSGGEETQYF
once | TRBJ1-5 | TRBV7-6 | TRBD1 | TGTGCCAGCAGCCTCGGGACAGGGGAGAATCAGCCCCAGCATTTT | CASSLGTGENQPQHF
. | TRBJ2-5 | TRBV11-2 | TRBD1 | TGTGCCAGCAGCCCCCTGACAGGGAAACAAGAGACCCAGTACTTC | CASSPLTGKQETQYF
. | TRBJ1-5 | TRBV28 | . | TGTGCCAGCAAGGACTATACAGAACAGCCCCAGCATTTT | CASKDYTEQPQHF
. | TRBJ1-5 | TRBV6-5 | TRBD1 | TGTGCCAGCGTCCAGGGGGTCAATCAGCCCCAGCATTTT | CASVQGVNQPQHF
. | TRBJ1-1 | TRBV4-2 | . | TGTGCCAGCAGCCGTCGGGGGGGCGTCGGGTCGAAGACTGAAGCTTTCTTT | CASSRRGGVGSKTEAFF
once | TRBJ1-1 | TRBV19 | . | TGTGCCAGTAGTATAGGTGTATCCGGAGGGAGGGAAGCTTTCTTT | CASSIGVSGGREAFF
. | TRBJ2-7 | TRBV7-9 | . | TGTGCCAGCAGTCGCTGGGGGGACGAGCAGTACTTC | CASSRWGDEQYF
. | TRBJ1-1 | TRBV6-5 | . | TGTGCCAGCAGTCGTCCGACTCACGCCGACACTGAAGCTTTCTTT | CASSRPTHADTEAFF
. | TRBJ1-2 | TRBV25-1 | TRBD1 | TGTGCCAGCAGGGGGACAGGGGATGGCTACACCTTC | CASRGTGDGYTF
. | TRBJ2-3 | TRBV5-1 | . | TGCGCCAGCAGCTCAGGACTAAGTCCAGATACGCAGTATTTT | CASSSGLSPDTQYF
. | TRBJ2-5 | TRBV3-1/TRBV3-2 | . | TGTGCCAGCAGCCCTCTCGGGGAGACCCAGTACTTC | CASSPLGETQYF
. | TRBJ1-3 | TRBV6-5 | . | TGTGCCAGCAGCAGACTCCGCTCTGGAAACACCATATATTTT | CASSRLRSGNTIYF
. | TRBJ2-5 | TRBV12-3/TRBV12-4 | . | TGTGCCAGCAGTCCTGGGGGGGAGACCCAGTACTTC | CASSPGGETQYF
. | TRBJ1-1 | TRBV3-1/TRBV3-2 | . | TGTGCCAGCAGCCAAGATCCCGGTGCGGGGGGAACTGAAGCTTTCTTT | CASSQDPGAGGTEAFF
. | TRBJ2-5 | TRBV12-3/TRBV12-4 | . | TGTGCCAGCAGCGTGGACATCATGAAGACCCAGTACTTC | CASSVDIMKTQYF
. | TRBJ1-1 | TRBV18 | . | TGTGCCAGCTCTCTCACAAGGACTCAGTCGGGGGCTTTCTTT | CASSLTRTQSGAFF
. | TRBJ1-2 | TRBV3-1/TRBV3-2 | TRBD1 | TGTGCCAGCAGCCAAGGACAGGGAGGCTACACCTTC | CASSQGQGGYTF
. | TRBJ2-3 | TRBV5-4 | TRBD2 | TGTGCCAGCAGCGGACCTAGCGGCTTCAAACCTAGCACAGATACGCAGTATTTT | CASSGPSGFKPSTDTQYF
. | TRBJ2-7 | TRBV5-1 | TRBD1 | TGCGCCAGCAGCTCGACAGGGACCTACGAGCAGTACTTC | CASSSTGTYEQYF
. | TRBJ1-1 | TRBV30 | TRBD1 | TGTGCCTGGAGTCTTTGGGGGGCTTCGGACAGGTCGAACACTGAAGCTTTCTTT | CAWSLWGASDRSNTEAFF
. | TRBJ1-6 | TRBV7-2 | . | TGTGCCAGCAGCCCAGGGCCAGGGATTAATTCACCCCTCCACTTT | CASSPGPGINSPLHF